This paragraph covers one TCR beta chain sequence. This clonotype was seen at least ten times. This clone's antigen is unknown. Nothing much larger sits one base from this clone, and base qualities are not available. These data originate in a study of T cells in Graves' hyperthyroidism and ophthalmopathy (dated by TCRdb to about 2019). Background on the whole study: Peripheral blood was collected at initial diagnosis, before any treatment. TCR V-J signatures able to tell the groups apart were searched for in a discovery cohort of approximately 95 patients, of whom 43 had Graves' ophthalmopathy and around 57 had stable Graves' hyperthyroidism. Prospective prediction of ophthalmopathy was tested in an independent validation cohort consisting of under 20 hyperthyroidism patients and approximately 16 patients who later progressed to ophthalmopathy. The roughly 100 discovery patients were randomly divided into training and test sets at a 7:3 ratio. In about 6 Graves' hyperthyroidism patients, the study also compared T-cell repertoires from thyroid tissue with T-cell repertoires from blood. After sampling, hyperthyroidism patients received methimazole starting at 30 mg daily, and ophthalmopathy patients received high-dose intravenous methylprednisolone. The paper reports TCR Vbeta CDR3 sequencing of roughly 140 peripheral blood samples: around 41 ophthalmopathy, fewer than 85 hyperthyroidism and around 17 progressor patients. The paper's findings and limits, for the study overall: A 13 V-J signature model separated ophthalmopathy from stable hyperthyroidism, with around 88% sensitivity and approximately 81% specificity in cross-validation and 80%/75% in testing. Blood samples also contained most of the expanded thyroid clonotypes (frequency above 0.001), which suggests that blood repertoires may reflect thyroid immune responses. In validation, the model predicted progression to ophthalmopathy a median of around 6.5 months before onset, with 70% to 71% sensitivity and about 75% specificity. Sample size was not statistically predetermined, and blinding of investigators to group allocation was not performed.

Ophthalmopathy patients had moderately to severely active disease, with a Clinical Activity Score of 3 or more, a NOSPECS grade of 4 or more, and a disease duration of less than 3 months. The study excluded patients with uncontrolled infections, other autoimmune diseases, pregnancy or lactation. Clinical symptoms, serum thyroxine and TRAb, thyroid ultrasound, and orbital computed tomography formed the basis for the diagnoses. PBMCs were separated from roughly 9.3 ml of fresh peripheral blood using Ficoll-Paque density gradient centrifugation. Trizol reagent was used to extract total RNA, and RNA quality was then checked on an Agilent 2100 Bioanalyzer. The TCR beta CDR3 regions were amplified from the RNA transcripts. A first-round RT-PCR of the TCR CDR3 used the HTBI primer set with the Qiagen OneStep RT-PCR kit. A second multiplex PCR round built the libraries, followed by size selection and purification. Paired-end sequencing of the libraries was performed with 100 bp reads on an Illumina HiSeq2000. Per the source publication's procedure: Raw data were processed with SOAPnuke, discarding reads with adapters, uncalled bases, mean Phred below 15, or no exact constant-primer or identifier match. COPE v1.2.5 was used to merge high-quality paired reads, and clonotypes were defined as unique nucleotide sequences. Clonotypes were aligned to IMGT TRBV, TRBD and TRBJ reference segments using MiTCR v1.1. The analysis included only V-J combinations with a frequency above 0.0001, which together covered 99.2% of the repertoires. The TCS score was defined as F50 (clonal expansion) divided by E x V (chaos), with BLOSUM62-based TCRdist calculated between CDR3 peptides within each V-J. Welch's t-statistics and random forest reduced 500 to 650 V-J features to under 15, which were used in a naive Bayes classifier (R e1071). TCRdb passed the public sequencing reads through fastp at Q25 and MiXCR, retaining productive beta sequences. Each entry is one CDR3 protein sequence, shown with its most common DNA and genes. In this record, the V and J calls reflect TCRdb's handling and not the investigators' own analysis. The sample data list 500,000 or so distinct CDR3 sequences, and approximately 17% of these were observed just once. The ten largest clonotypes hold 17% of the sample.

What was sequenced was blood. The receptor was derived from a woman under 30 with Graves' ophthalmopathy.

The bases are TGTGCCAGCACACTTCGGGGGGCCAGGGGCTATGGCTACACCTTC. Its coded protein is CASTLRGARGYGYTF. Recombination linked TRBV12-3 or TRBV12-4 to TRBJ1-2; the D region possibly corresponds to TRBD1 (6 bases align). Trimming takes 7 bases from V and 4 bases from J, and the germline ends sit 19 bases apart. The cysteine opens and the phenylalanine closes a CDR3 of 15 amino acids. Only the CDR3 portion is preserved as DNA: 45 bases, with reading frame beginning at the first base.